This is a list of T cell receptor beta chains from one sample in a study of cytomegalovirus exposure and HLA in healthy donors. Profiled with immunoSEQ multiplex PCR; TCRdb holds only in-frame clones, not every one. The sample includes roughly 100,000 clones, about 88% of them seen just once. Specimen: PBMCs. The receptors come from a woman aged 18-29 years in good health and CMV-seropositive. The CDR3 runs from the conserved cysteine through the conserved F or W. The D gene is left open where the match is weak. Clone size is not always given. Where it is, it says once, few, many or a class for expanded clones.

V,J,size,D,DNA,CDR3
TRBV28,TRBJ1-2,NA,NA,TGTGCCAGCAGTTTATTGGTCAGCGTTAACTATGGCTACACCTTC,CASSLLVSVNYGYTF
TRBV4-2,TRBJ2-6,NA,NA,TGTGCCAGCAGCCTTGGCGCCAACGTCCTGACTTTC,CASSLGANVLTF
TRBV19,TRBJ2-1,once,TRBD2,TGTGCCAGTAGAGGGACCCAGCGGGGGAGCTCCTACAATGAGCAGTTCTTC,CASRGTQRGSSYNEQFF
TRBV4-3,TRBJ1-3,NA,TRBD1,TGCGCCAGCAGCCAAGTCCGGACAGGGTGGGGAAACACCATATATTTT,CASSQVRTGWGNTIYF
TRBV7-9,TRBJ1-5,NA,NA,TGTGCCAGCAGCTTATGGGCAGGGGACCCATTAGCCGATCAGCCCCAGCATTTT,CASSLWAGDPLADQPQHF
TRBV19,TRBJ1-4,few,TRBD1,TGTGCCAGTAGTGATGACAGGGGGGGAACTAATGAAAAACTGTTTTTT,CASSDDRGGTNEKLFF
TRBV19,TRBJ1-1,NA,TRBD1,TGTGCCAGTAGTATCGGGCAGGGGGCGGTTAACACTGAAGCTTTCTTT,CASSIGQGAVNTEAFF
TRBV19,TRBJ1-2,NA,NA,TGTGCCAGTAGTATGCACGGGAAGTTTTATGGCTACACCTTC,CASSMHGKFYGYTF
TRBV6-5,TRBJ2-1,NA,NA,TGTGCCAGCAGTTACCAGGGCGGGGGCGCCTACAATGAGCAGTTCTTC,CASSYQGGGAYNEQFF
TRBV2,TRBJ2-3,few,TRBD2,TGTGCCGGCGGGACTAGCACATTCGCAGATACGCAGTATTTT,CAGGTSTFADTQYF
TRBV25-1,TRBJ1-2,NA,TRBD1,TGTGCCAGCCGTCCTTCCGACAGGGGGTATATTGGCTACACCTTC,CASRPSDRGYIGYTF
TRBV6-5,TRBJ2-4,NA,TRBD2,TGTGCCAGCAGAAGCGGGGGGCCCAAAAACATTCAGTACTTC,CASRSGGPKNIQYF
TRBV6-5,TRBJ1-6,NA,NA,TGTGCCAGCAGTTATATCCGGGATGGCAATTCACCCCTCCACTTT,CASSYIRDGNSPLHF
TRBV6-5,TRBJ2-7,once,NA,TGTGCCAGCAGTTACTCAACACAGTCCTACGAGCAGTACTTC,CASSYSTQSYEQYF
TRBV4-2,TRBJ2-3,NA,NA,TGTGCCAGCAGCCAAGAAGTAGGCCCGGGGTTCACAGATACGCAGTATTTT,CASSQEVGPGFTDTQYF
TRBV20-1,TRBJ1-2,NA,NA,TGCAGCGCGGCCGGGTATGGCTACACCTTC,CSAAGYGYTF
TRBV28,TRBJ2-2,few,NA,TGTGCCAGCAGTCCCGGTTTTGCGAACACCGGGGAGCTGTTTTTT,CASSPGFANTGELFF
TRBV7-2,TRBJ1-4,once,TRBD1,TGTGCCAGCAGCTCCTCGGGACAGCCTAATGAAAAACTGTTTTTT,CASSSSGQPNEKLFF
TRBV27,TRBJ2-3,NA,NA,TGTGCCAGCAGTTTATCAGCGGGCGGCTTCGATACGCAGTATTTT,CASSLSAGGFDTQYF
TRBV11-2,TRBJ1-4,NA,NA,TGTGCCAGCAGCTTACAACAGGGAGGGAATGAAAAACTGTTTTTT,CASSLQQGGNEKLFF
TRBV4-1,TRBJ1-2,once,TRBD1,TGCGCCAGCAGCCAAGCTCGGACAGGGGGTGCGGAAGGCTACACCTTC,CASSQARTGGAEGYTF
TRBV9,TRBJ2-5,NA,TRBD2,TGTGCCAGCAGCGGGATAGCGGGGGGGCCTCGAGAGACCCAGTACTTC,CASSGIAGGPRETQYF
TRBV5-1,TRBJ1-5,NA,NA,TGCGCCAGCAGTTTCCAAGGGGGTAGGGATCAGCCCCAGCATTTT,CASSFQGGRDQPQHF
TRBV4-2,TRBJ1-2,NA,NA,TGTGCCAGCAGCCAAGAAGGGGGGGCCTATGGCTACACCTTC,CASSQEGGAYGYTF
TRBV5-8,TRBJ1-5,NA,NA,TGTGCCAGCAGCTTGTCATCTTCCCTCTCCCAGGGCAATCAGCCCCAGCATTTT,CASSLSSSLSQGNQPQHF
TRBV28,TRBJ1-3,NA,NA,TGTGCCAGCAGTCCGCCGACTAGTAACACCATATATTTT,CASSPPTSNTIYF
TRBV28,TRBJ1-6,NA,TRBD1,TGTGCCAGCAGTCCTCGACAGGGGGGACCCTATAATTCACCCCTCCACTTT,CASSPRQGGPYNSPLHF